This T cell receptor (beta chain) was documented in a study of cytomegalovirus exposure and HLA in healthy donors. This clone occurred a few times. PCR used 60 Vbeta primers and 13 Jbeta primers. Assay: immunoSEQ multiplex PCR; the TCRdb copy retains only in-frame clones and omits some. The table shows roughly 130,000 clones, with more than 70% occurring only once. The TCR was taken from a human donor in good health. Source material: PBMCs.

CDR3 nucleotides: TGTGCCAGCAGCACGGACAGCTTGGAAGCTTTCTTT. Translating it yields CASSTDSLEAFF. The V and J genes are TRBV7-9 and TRBJ1-1, with D tentatively TRBD1 (6 bases). In germline, CDR1 is SEHNR, CDR2 FQNEAQ (reference sequence). V lost 5 bases and J lost 8, with 12 bases in between. The CDR3 runs 12 residues.